This is a list of T cell receptor beta chains from one sample in a study of CD8 T cells in ankylosing spondylitis. Each CDR3 protein gets one entry after TCRdb re-called the 5' RACE reads with MiXCR. This sample has some 140,000 distinct CDR3 sequences, with about 7% found just once. Source material: blood, either unsorted or a sorted T cell fraction (not recorded which). Receptors were obtained from a female donor with ankylosing spondylitis or in good health (not recorded which). CDR3s include the opening cysteine and the closing phenylalanine or tryptophan. A D gene is named only where the DNA matches it firmly. The listing skips clone size in some rows; elsewhere it reads once, few, many or a size class.

clone size	D gene	V gene	J gene	CDR3 protein	CDR3 DNA
many	TRBD2	TRBV7-2	TRBJ2-1	CASSTSGGAGGEQFF	TGTGCCAGCAGTACTAGCGGGGGGGCCGGGGGTGAGCAGTTCTTC
many	-	TRBV9	TRBJ1-2	CASSVAPDRDPNYGYTF	TGTGCCAGCAGCGTAGCCCCGGACCGGGACCCTAACTATGGCTACACCTTC
many	-	TRBV20-1	TRBJ2-1	CSALPYNEQFF	TGCAGTGCCCTACCCTACAATGAGCAGTTCTTC
many	-	TRBV2	TRBJ1-5	CASSVMGGDQPQHF	TGTGCCAGCAGCGTAATGGGGGGGGATCAGCCCCAGCATTTT
many	TRBD1	TRBV20-1	TRBJ1-2	CSATGQGLGYTF	TGCAGTGCAACCGGACAGGGCCTTGGCTACACCTTC
many	-	TRBV10-3	TRBJ1-6	CAISAGTWSSPLHF	TGTGCCATCAGCGCCGGGACCTGGAGTTCACCCCTCCACTTT
many	-	TRBV30	TRBJ1-4	CAWSSANEKLFF	TGTGCCTGGAGCTCGGCGAATGAAAAACTGTTTTTT
-	-	TRBV7-6	TRBJ2-6	CASSPSGIRQGGANVLTF	TGTGCCAGCAGCCCGAGTGGTATCCGTCAAGGGGGGGCCAACGTCCTGACTTTC
many	-	TRBV5-4	TRBJ1-1	CASSLAGGSNTEAFF	TGTGCCAGCAGCTTGGCAGGTGGATCGAACACTGAAGCTTTCTTT
few	TRBD2	TRBV30	TRBJ2-3	CAWSTSGALSTQYF	TGTGCCTGGTCGACTAGCGGGGCTCTTTCGACGCAGTATTTT
many	-	TRBV5-1	TRBJ1-6	CASSSGTDYNSPLHF	TGCGCCAGCAGCTCAGGGACCGACTATAATTCACCCCTCCACTTT
many	-	TRBV4-2	TRBJ1-2	CASSQNPSTGFDNGYTF	TGTGCCAGCAGCCAGAACCCATCTACAGGGTTCGACAATGGCTACACCTTC
once	TRBD1	TRBV2	TRBJ2-7	CASSVGPGQGSYEQYF	TGTGCCAGCAGTGTTGGTCCGGGACAGGGGTCTTACGAGCAGTACTTC
many	-	TRBV11-2	TRBJ1-6	CASSLVRHYNSPLHF	TGTGCCAGCAGCTTAGTGCGTCATTATAATTCACCCCTCCACTTT
-	TRBD1	TRBV4-1	TRBJ1-1	CASSQEGTGANTEAFF	TGCGCCAGCAGCCAAGAAGGGACAGGGGCCAACACTGAAGCTTTCTTT
-	-	TRBV30	TRBJ1-1	CAWSFRVATEAFF	TGTGCCTGGAGTTTCAGGGTCGCCACTGAAGCTTTCTTT
many	-	TRBV29-1	TRBJ1-1	CSVSDSLTEAFF	TGCAGCGTTAGTGACAGCCTCACTGAAGCTTTCTTT
many	-	TRBV5-1	TRBJ2-2	CASSPTVAGELFF	TGCGCCAGCAGCCCGACAGTGGCCGGGGAGCTGTTTTTT
many	-	TRBV28	TRBJ1-5	CASSFTGNNQPQHF	TGTGCCAGCAGTTTCACAGGGAACAATCAGCCCCAGCATTTT
-	TRBD2	TRBV6-1	TRBJ2-1	CASRKNSGGAYNEQFF	TGTGCCAGCAGGAAGAATAGCGGGGGGGCCTACAATGAGCAGTTCTTC
many	TRBD1	TRBV7-8	TRBJ2-5	CASSLGQAIQETQYF	TGTGCCAGCAGCCTTGGACAGGCCATCCAAGAGACCCAGTACTTC
many	-	TRBV5-1	TRBJ1-1	CASSLLRFTEAFF	TGCGCCAGCAGCCTCCTAAGGTTCACTGAAGCTTTCTTT
many	-	TRBV20-1	TRBJ1-2	CSATSPNYGYTF	TGCAGTGCTACTTCACCCAACTATGGCTACACCTTC
many	TRBD1	TRBV20-1	TRBJ1-2	CSAPPGQNYGYTF	TGCAGTGCTCCTCCGGGACAGAACTATGGCTACACCTTC
few	-	TRBV27	TRBJ2-7	CASSQGLTYEQYF	TGTGCCAGCAGTCAGGGACTGACCTACGAGCAGTACTTC
many	-	TRBV29-1	TRBJ1-1	CSVVLGHGLRDTEAFF	TGCAGCGTTGTACTGGGGCATGGTTTAAGGGACACTGAAGCTTTCTTT
many	TRBD2	TRBV12-3/TRBV12-4	TRBJ2-3	CASSFSGGYTDTQYF	TGTGCCAGCAGCTTCAGCGGGGGATACACAGATACGCAGTATTTT
-	-	TRBV5-1	TRBJ2-1	CASSLGLLPGRHEQFF	TGCGCCAGCAGCTTGGGACTCTTACCGGGGCGCCATGAGCAGTTCTTC
many	-	TRBV15	TRBJ2-2	CATSPPGELFF	TGTGCCACCAGCCCTCCCGGGGAGCTGTTTTTT
many	TRBD1	TRBV29-1	TRBJ2-5	CSADRGQIQETQYF	TGCAGCGCCGACAGGGGGCAGATTCAAGAGACCCAGTACTTC
many	TRBD1	TRBV5-1	TRBJ2-2	CASSYLISRTGDTGELFF	TGCGCCAGCAGCTACCTTATTTCGAGGACAGGGGACACCGGGGAGCTGTTTTTT
many	-	TRBV5-1	TRBJ1-1	CASSLDMNTEAFF	TGCGCCAGCAGCTTGGACATGAACACTGAAGCTTTCTTT
many	-	TRBV7-7	TRBJ2-2	CASSLGSGPSRNTGELFF	TGTGCTAGCAGCTTAGGATCAGGGCCCTCTAGGAACACCGGGGAGCTGTTTTTT
many	-	TRBV27	TRBJ1-6	CASSWQGNSPLHF	TGTGCCAGCAGCTGGCAGGGGAATTCACCCCTCCACTTT
-	-	TRBV6-7	TRBJ1-3	CASGTRESPSGNTIYF	TGTGCCAGCGGGACACGGGAGTCCCCATCTGGAAACACCATATATTTT
-	TRBD1	TRBV6-1	TRBJ2-5	CASSSIGQEETQYF	TGTGCCAGCAGCTCCATAGGACAGGAAGAGACCCAGTACTTC
many	-	TRBV6-1	TRBJ2-1	CASSPPFSGSYNEQFF	TGTGCCAGCAGTCCCCCTTTCTCGGGGTCCTACAATGAGCAGTTCTTC
many	-	TRBV29-1	TRBJ2-1	CSVLQGDEQFF	TGCAGCGTCCTACAGGGTGATGAGCAGTTCTTC
many	-	TRBV5-1	TRBJ2-6	CASCPGGASGANVLTF	TGCGCCAGCTGTCCGGGTGGGGCCTCTGGGGCCAACGTCCTGACTTTC
many	-	TRBV5-1	TRBJ1-2	CASSLEDHPYGYTF	TGCGCCAGCAGCTTGGAAGACCATCCCTATGGCTACACCTTC
many	-	TRBV15	TRBJ1-1	CATSLERDTEAFF	TGTGCCACCAGCCTCGAGAGGGACACTGAAGCTTTCTTT
few	-	TRBV7-9	TRBJ2-1	CASSLVPARGADNEQFF	TGTGCCAGCAGCTTAGTTCCCGCCAGGGGTGCGGACAATGAGCAGTTCTTC
many	-	TRBV24-1	TRBJ2-7	CATSDFPDIYEQYF	TGTGCCACCAGTGACTTCCCCGACATCTACGAGCAGTACTTC
many	-	TRBV3-1	TRBJ1-2	CASSQGAVYGYTF	TGTGCCAGCAGCCAAGGGGCAGTCTATGGCTACACCTTC
-	TRBD1	TRBV7-9	TRBJ1-6	CASSLADRGADSPLHF	TGTGCCAGCAGCTTGGCGGACAGGGGGGCTGATTCACCCCTCCACTTT
many	-	TRBV28	TRBJ1-2	CASSLSHRDGYTF	TGTGCCAGCAGTTTATCCCACAGGGATGGCTACACCTTC
many	-	TRBV11-2	TRBJ2-7	CASSLVPQGFHEQYF	TGTGCCAGCAGCTTAGTGCCCCAGGGGTTTCACGAGCAGTACTTC
many	-	TRBV6-2/TRBV6-3	TRBJ1-5	CASSYMDSNQPQHF	TGTGCCAGCAGTTACATGGACTCCAATCAGCCCCAGCATTTT
many	TRBD2	TRBV5-1	TRBJ2-7	CASSLGSSGVYEQYF	TGCGCCAGCAGCTTGGGTTCCAGCGGGGTGTACGAGCAGTACTTC
many	-	TRBV12-3/TRBV12-4	TRBJ1-1	CASSKVGGTEAFF	TGTGCCAGCAGTAAAGTAGGGGGGACTGAAGCTTTCTTT
many	TRBD1	TRBV25-1	TRBJ1-5	CASSVTGTNQPQHF	TGTGCCAGCAGTGTGACAGGGACGAATCAGCCCCAGCATTTT
many	TRBD1	TRBV6-5	TRBJ2-2	CASSYHGQGAGTGELFF	TGTGCCAGCAGTTACCACGGACAGGGGGCAGGCACCGGGGAGCTGTTTTTT
-	-	TRBV7-9	TRBJ2-2	CASSWGPGELFF	TGTGCCAGCAGCTGGGGTCCCGGGGAGCTGTTTTTT